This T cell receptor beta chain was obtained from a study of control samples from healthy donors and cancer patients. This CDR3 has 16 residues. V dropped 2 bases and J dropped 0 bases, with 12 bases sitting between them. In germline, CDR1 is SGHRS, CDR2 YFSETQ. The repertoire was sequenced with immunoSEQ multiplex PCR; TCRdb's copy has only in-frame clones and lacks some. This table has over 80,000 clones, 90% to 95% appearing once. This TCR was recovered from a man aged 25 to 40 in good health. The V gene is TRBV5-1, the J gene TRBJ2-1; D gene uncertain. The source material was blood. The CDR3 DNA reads TGCGCCAGCAGCTTAGGCCTACCCAGCTCCTACAATGAGCAGTTCTTC. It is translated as CASSLGLPSSYNEQFF.